The T cell receptor beta chain under discussion was sequenced for a study of T cell responses to AZD1222 COVID-19 vaccine. Sequencing used immunoSEQ multiplex PCR; TCRdb keeps in-frame clones, though not all of them. This table has about 69,000 clones, over 80% appearing once. The V and J ends lost 3 bases and 4 bases respectively, with 13 bases between them. The CDR3 contains 14 residues. The germline CDR1 and CDR2 sequences are SGHAT and FQNNGV. This clone has just a few counts. Its antigen is not identified. Overall study results and limits: Just six AZD1222 recipients were seropositive at baseline. There were vaccine-associated CD4 TCRs across spike, dominant at 160-218 and 743-854. Unmutated variant regions are reportedly targeted by nearly half of spike-specific TCRs. Donors were chiefly white British, with a greater number of females, and clonal diversity was perhaps underestimated.

This rearrangement joins TRBV11-2 to TRBJ2-7; D possibly matches TRBD1 or TRBD2 (6 bases each). Source: peripheral blood, taken 28 days after the second AZD1222 dose. The sequence was obtained from an adult who received the AZD1222 COVID-19 vaccine. CDR3 sequence: CASSFAGAGYEQYF. CDR3 coding DNA: TGTGCCAGCAGCTTTGCAGGGGCGGGATACGAGCAGTACTTC.